This TCR beta chain was sequenced for a study of blood T cell repertoires in COVID-19. The method was immunoSEQ multiplex PCR; TCRdb's version includes in-frame clones alone and lacks a portion of them. The table includes over 50,000 clones, over 75% detected once. The receptor was isolated from a human donor in a cohort sampled during active COVID-19. Sequenced: peripheral blood.

CDR3 in amino acids: CSVTTGAVNYGYTF. The CDR3 DNA is TGCAGCGTTACGACAGGGGCCGTTAACTATGGCTACACCTTC. V gene TRBV29-1 combines with J gene TRBJ1-2; 8 positions match TRBD1. With V trimmed by 5 bases and J by 1 base, 6 bases remained unmatched. Germline V lookup: CDR1 SQVTM, CDR2 ANQGSEA. The CDR3 contains 14 residues.